Included here is one T cell receptor beta chain sequence, with context. Its antigen is unidentified. CDR3 length: 13 residues. V was cut by 6 bases and J by 5 bases, with 11 bases left in between. The sample belongs to a study of T cells in Graves' hyperthyroidism and ophthalmopathy. General study findings and limits: Researchers found most expanded thyroid clonotypes above 0.001 in blood as well. With a median lead of around 6.7 months before onset, the model predicted ophthalmopathy. From stable hyperthyroidism, ophthalmopathy was set apart by a 13 V-J model.

Patients were excluded because of uncontrolled infection, other autoimmune disease, pregnancy or lactation. Using RNA transcripts as the source, TCR beta CDR3 regions were amplified. TCR CDR3 regions were first amplified by RT-PCR with HTBI primers. TCRdb passed the multiplex PCR reads through MiXCR, listing each CDR3 protein once. The table shows 250,000 to 350,000 distinct CDR3 sequences, with about 20% occurring only once. Sequenced input: blood. The TCR was taken from a man aged 25-40 years with Graves' ophthalmopathy. V and J are TRBV12-3 or TRBV12-4 and TRBJ2-1, with D possibly being TRBD1 or TRBD2 (5 bases each). The CDR3 is CASRGDRNNEQFF. The CDR3 DNA reads TGTGCCAGCAGGGGGGACCGAAACAATGAGCAGTTCTTC.